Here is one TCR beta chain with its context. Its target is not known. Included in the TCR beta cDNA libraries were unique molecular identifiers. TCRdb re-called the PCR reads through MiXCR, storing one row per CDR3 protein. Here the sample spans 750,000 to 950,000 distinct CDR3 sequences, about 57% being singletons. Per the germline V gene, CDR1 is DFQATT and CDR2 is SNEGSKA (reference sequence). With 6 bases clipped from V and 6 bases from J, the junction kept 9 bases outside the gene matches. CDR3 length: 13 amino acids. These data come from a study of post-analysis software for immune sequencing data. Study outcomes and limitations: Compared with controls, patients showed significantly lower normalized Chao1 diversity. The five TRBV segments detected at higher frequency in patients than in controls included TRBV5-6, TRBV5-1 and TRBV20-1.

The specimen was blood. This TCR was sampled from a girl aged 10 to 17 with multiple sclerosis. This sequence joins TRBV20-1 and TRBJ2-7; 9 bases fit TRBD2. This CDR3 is CSAKARTSAEQYF. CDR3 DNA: TGCAGTGCCAAAGCCAGGACTAGCGCCGAGCAGTACTTC.